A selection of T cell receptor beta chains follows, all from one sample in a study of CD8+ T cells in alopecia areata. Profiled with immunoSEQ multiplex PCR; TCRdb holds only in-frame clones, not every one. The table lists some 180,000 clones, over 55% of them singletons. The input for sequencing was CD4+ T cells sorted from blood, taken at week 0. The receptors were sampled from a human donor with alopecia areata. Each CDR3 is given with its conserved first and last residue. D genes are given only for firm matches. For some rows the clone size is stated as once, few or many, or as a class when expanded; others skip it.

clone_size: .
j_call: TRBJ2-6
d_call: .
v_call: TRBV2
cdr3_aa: CASSWTWSGANVLTF
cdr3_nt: TGTGCCAGCAGCTGGACATGGAGCGGGGCCAACGTCCTGACTTTC

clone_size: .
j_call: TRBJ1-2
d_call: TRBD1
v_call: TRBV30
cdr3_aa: CALRQGTSYGYTF
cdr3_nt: TGTGCGCTGAGACAGGGGACGTCCTATGGCTACACCTTC

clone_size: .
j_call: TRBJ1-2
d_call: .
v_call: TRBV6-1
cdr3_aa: CASSPLTGANYGYTF
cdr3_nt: TGTGCCAGCAGCCCTTTGACAGGAGCTAACTATGGCTACACCTTC

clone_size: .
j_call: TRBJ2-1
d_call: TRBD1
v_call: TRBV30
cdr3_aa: CAWRQTGGVAGNEQFF
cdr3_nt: TGTGCCTGGAGACAGACAGGGGGCGTAGCGGGGAATGAGCAGTTCTTC

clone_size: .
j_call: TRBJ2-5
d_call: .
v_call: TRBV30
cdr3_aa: CAWSGTPTGTAKQLGTQYF
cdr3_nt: TGTGCCTGGAGTGGAACTCCGACCGGGACGGCGAAACAATTGGGGACCCAGTACTTC

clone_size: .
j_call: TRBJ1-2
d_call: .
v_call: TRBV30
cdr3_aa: CAWRSVAGYTF
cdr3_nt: TGTGCCTGGAGGTCGGTGGCTGGCTACACCTTC

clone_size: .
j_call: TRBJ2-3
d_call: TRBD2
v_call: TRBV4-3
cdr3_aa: CASSQGLAGRDTQYF
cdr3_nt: TGCGCCAGCAGCCAAGGGCTAGCGGGGCGCGATACGCAGTATTTT

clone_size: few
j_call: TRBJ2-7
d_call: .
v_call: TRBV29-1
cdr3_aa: CSGVPQGKDRYEQYF
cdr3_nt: TGCAGCGGAGTTCCACAGGGAAAGGATCGGTACGAGCAGTACTTC

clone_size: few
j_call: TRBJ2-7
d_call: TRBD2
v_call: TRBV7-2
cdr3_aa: CASSTSGGAKYEQYF
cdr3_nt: TGTGCCAGCAGCACTAGCGGGGGGGCTAAGTACGAGCAGTACTTC

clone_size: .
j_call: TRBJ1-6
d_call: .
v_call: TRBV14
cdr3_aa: CASSQGSPLHF
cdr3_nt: TGTGCCAGCAGCCAGGGCTCACCCCTCCACTTT

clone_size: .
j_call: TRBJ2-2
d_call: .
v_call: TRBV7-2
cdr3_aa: CASSSTGNTGELFF
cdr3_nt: TGTGCCAGCAGCTCCACAGGGAATACCGGGGAGCTGTTTTTT

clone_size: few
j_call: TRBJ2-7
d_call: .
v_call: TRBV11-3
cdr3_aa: CASSLSGSEQYF
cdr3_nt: TGTGCCAGCAGCTTATCGGGAAGCGAGCAGTACTTC

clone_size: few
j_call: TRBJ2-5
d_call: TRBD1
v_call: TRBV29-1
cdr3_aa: CSTRQGVQETQYF
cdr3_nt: TGCAGCACCCGCCAGGGGGTTCAAGAGACCCAGTACTTC

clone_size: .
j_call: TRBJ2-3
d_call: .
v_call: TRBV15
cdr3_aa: CATSRDPPDTQYF
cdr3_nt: TGTGCCACCAGCAGAGACCCCCCAGATACGCAGTATTTT

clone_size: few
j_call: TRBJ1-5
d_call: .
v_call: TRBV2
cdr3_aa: CASGKGLNQPQHF
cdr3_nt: TGTGCCAGCGGAAAGGGACTTAATCAGCCCCAGCATTTT

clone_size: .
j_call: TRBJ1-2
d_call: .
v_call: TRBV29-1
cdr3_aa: CSVSTAGTEGGYTF
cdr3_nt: TGCAGCGTCTCAACGGCCGGGACTGAAGGTGGCTACACCTTC

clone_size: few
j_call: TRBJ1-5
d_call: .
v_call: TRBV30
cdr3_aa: CAWSVGGPNQPQHF
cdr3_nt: TGTGCCTGGAGTGTAGGGGGTCCCAATCAGCCCCAGCATTTT

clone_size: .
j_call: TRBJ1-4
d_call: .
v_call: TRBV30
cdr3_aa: CAWSGMQKLFF
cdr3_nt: TGTGCCTGGAGCGGTATGCAAAAACTGTTTTTT

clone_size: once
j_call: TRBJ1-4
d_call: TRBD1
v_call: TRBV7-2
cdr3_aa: CASSQGQSEKLFF
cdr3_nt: TGTGCCAGCAGCCAGGGACAGAGCGAAAAACTGTTTTTT

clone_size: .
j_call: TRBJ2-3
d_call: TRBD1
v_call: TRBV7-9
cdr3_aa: CASSLTGTGADTQYF
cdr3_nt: TGTGCCAGCAGCCTAACCGGGACAGGGGCAGATACGCAGTATTTT

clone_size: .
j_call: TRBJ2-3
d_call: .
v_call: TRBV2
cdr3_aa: CASRDGTYTDTQYF
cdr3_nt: TGTGCCAGCAGGGATGGGACGTACACAGATACGCAGTATTTT

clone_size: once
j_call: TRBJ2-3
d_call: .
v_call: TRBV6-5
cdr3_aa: CASSNRDPTDTQYF
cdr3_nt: TGTGCCAGCAGTAACCGGGATCCCACAGATACGCAGTATTTT

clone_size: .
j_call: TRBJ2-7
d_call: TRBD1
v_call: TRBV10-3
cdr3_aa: CAISLGTGYEQYF
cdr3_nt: TGTGCCATCAGCCTGGGGACAGGCTACGAGCAGTACTTC

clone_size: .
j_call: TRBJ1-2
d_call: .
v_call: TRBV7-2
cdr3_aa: CASSLGLESYYGYTF
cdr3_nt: TGTGCCAGCAGCTTAGGGTTGGAATCCTACTATGGCTACACCTTC

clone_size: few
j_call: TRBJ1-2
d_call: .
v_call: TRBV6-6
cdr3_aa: CASTTVANYGYTF
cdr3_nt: TGTGCCAGCACCACCGTAGCTAACTATGGCTACACCTTC

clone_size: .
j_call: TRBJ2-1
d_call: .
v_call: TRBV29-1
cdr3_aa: CSVGPDNEQFF
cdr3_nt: TGCAGCGTTGGGCCCGACAATGAGCAGTTCTTC

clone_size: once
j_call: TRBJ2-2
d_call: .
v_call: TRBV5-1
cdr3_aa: CASSLSLAATGELFF
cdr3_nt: TGCGCCAGCAGCTTGTCTCTAGCCGCCACCGGGGAGCTGTTTTTT

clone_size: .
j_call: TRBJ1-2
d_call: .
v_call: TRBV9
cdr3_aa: CASSDNVNYGYTF
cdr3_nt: TGTGCCAGCAGCGACAATGTAAACTATGGCTACACCTTC

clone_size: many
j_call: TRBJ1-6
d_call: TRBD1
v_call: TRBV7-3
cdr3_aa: CASGQGKNSPLHF
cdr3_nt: TGTGCCAGCGGACAGGGGAAGAATTCACCCCTCCACTTT

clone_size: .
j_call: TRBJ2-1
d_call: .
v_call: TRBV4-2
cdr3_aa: CASSHSQAGEQFF
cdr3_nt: TGTGCCAGCAGCCATTCCCAAGCTGGTGAGCAGTTCTTC

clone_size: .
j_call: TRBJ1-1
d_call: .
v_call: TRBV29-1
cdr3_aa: CSALTTARGTEAFF
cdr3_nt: TGCAGCGCCCTCACCACAGCCCGTGGCACTGAAGCTTTCTTT

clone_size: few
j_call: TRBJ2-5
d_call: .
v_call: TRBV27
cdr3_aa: CASSFLAMMETQYF
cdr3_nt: TGTGCCAGCAGTTTTCTGGCGATGATGGAGACCCAGTACTTC

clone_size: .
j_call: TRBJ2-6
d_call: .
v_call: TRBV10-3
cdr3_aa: CAISEQGSGANVLTF
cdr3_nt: TGTGCCATCAGTGAACAGGGCTCTGGGGCCAACGTCCTGACTTTC

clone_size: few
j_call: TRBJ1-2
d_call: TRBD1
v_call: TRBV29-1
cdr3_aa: CSVLMTGRIYGYTF
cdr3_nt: TGCAGCGTGCTAATGACAGGGAGGATCTATGGCTACACCTTC

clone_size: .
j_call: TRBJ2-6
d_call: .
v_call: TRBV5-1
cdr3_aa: CASTPLGVGAGANVLTF
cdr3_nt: TGCGCCAGCACCCCTTTGGGGGTTGGGGCTGGGGCCAACGTCCTGACTTTC

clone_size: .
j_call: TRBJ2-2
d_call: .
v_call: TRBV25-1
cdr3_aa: CASSEGIGELFF
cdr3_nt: TGTGCCAGCAGTGAAGGTATCGGGGAGCTGTTTTTT

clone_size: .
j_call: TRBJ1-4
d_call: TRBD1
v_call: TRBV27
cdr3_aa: CASSGIGQGYQKEKLFF
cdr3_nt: TGTGCCAGCAGTGGCATAGGACAGGGGTATCAAAAGGAAAAACTGTTTTTT

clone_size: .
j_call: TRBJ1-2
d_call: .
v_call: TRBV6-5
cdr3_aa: CASMLRENYGYTF
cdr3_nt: TGTGCCAGCATGCTGAGGGAAAACTATGGCTACACCTTC

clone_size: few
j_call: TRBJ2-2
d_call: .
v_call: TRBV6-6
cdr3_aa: CASSQGLDTGELFF
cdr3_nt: TGTGCCAGCAGTCAGGGGCTCGACACCGGGGAGCTGTTTTTT